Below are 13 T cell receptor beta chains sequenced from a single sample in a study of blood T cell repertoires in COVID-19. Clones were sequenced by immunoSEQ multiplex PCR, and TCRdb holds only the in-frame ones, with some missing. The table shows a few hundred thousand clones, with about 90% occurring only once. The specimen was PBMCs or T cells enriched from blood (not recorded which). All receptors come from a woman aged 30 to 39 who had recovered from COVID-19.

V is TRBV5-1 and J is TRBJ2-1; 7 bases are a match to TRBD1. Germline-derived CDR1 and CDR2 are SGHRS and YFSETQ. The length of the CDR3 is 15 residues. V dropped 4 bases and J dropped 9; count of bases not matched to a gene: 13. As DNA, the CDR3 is TGCGCCAGCAGCACTCAGGGGGACATCCCCGGTGAGCAGTTCTTC. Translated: CASSTQGDIPGEQFF.

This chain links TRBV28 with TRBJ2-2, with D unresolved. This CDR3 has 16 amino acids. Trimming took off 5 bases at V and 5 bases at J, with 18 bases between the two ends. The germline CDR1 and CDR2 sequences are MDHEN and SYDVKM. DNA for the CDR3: TGTGCCAGCAGTCTCACTGATCGAGCGCAAACCGGGGAGCTGTTTTTT. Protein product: CASSLTDRAQTGELFF.

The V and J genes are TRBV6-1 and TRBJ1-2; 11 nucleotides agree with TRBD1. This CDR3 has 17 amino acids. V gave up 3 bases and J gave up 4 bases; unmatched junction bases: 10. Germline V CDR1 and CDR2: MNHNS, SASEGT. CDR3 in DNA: TGTGCCAGCAGTGAGACCGGACAGGGGGCGCGGAGCTATGGCTACACCTTC. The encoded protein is CASSETGQGARSYGYTF.

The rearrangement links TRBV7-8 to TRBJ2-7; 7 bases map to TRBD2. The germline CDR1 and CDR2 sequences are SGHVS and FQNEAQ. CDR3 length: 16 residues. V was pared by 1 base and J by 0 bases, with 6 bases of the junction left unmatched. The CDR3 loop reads CASSLENSGYSYEQYF. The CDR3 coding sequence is TGTGCCAGCAGCTTAGAAAATAGCGGGTACTCCTACGAGCAGTACTTC.

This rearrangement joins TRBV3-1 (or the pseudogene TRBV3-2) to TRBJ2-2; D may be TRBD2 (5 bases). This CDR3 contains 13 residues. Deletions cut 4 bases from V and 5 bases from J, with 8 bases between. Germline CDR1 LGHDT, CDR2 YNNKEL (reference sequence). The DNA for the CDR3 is TGTGCCAGCAGCCTCGGGAATACCGGGGAGCTGTTTTTT. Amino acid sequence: CASSLGNTGELFF.

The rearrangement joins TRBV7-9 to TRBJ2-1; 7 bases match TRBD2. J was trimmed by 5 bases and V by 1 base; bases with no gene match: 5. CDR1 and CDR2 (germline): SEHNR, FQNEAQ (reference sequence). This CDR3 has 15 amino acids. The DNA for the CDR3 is TGTGCCAGCAGCTTAGAAAGCGGGATACACAATGAGCAGTTCTTC. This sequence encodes CASSLESGIHNEQFF.

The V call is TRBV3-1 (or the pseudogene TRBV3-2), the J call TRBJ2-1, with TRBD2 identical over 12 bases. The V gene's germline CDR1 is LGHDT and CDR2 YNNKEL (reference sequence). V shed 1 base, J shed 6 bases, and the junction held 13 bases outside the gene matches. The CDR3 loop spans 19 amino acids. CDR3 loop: CASSQGTSGIQSGVNEQFF. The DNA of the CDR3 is TGTGCCAGCAGCCAAGGGACTAGCGGGATCCAATCTGGGGTCAATGAGCAGTTCTTC.

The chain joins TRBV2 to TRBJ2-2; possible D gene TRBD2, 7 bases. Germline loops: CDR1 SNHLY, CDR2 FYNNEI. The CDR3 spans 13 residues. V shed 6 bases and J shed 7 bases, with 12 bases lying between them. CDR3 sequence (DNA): TGTGCCAGCAGCGGCGGGGGCGGCGGGGAGCTGTTTTTT. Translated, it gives CASSGGGGGELFF.

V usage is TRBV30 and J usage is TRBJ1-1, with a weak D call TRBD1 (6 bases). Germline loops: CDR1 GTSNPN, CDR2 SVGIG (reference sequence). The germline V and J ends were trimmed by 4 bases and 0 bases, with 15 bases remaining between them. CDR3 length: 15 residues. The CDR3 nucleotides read TGTGCCTGGATTGGACAGCATTTAATGAACACTGAAGCTTTCTTT. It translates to CAWIGQHLMNTEAFF. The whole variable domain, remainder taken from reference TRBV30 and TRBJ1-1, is SQTIHQWPATLVQPVGSPLSLECTVEGTSNPNLYWYRQAAGRGLQLLFYSVGIGQISSEVPQNLSASRPQDRQFILSSKKLLLSDSGFYLCAWIGQHLMNTEAFFGQGTRLTVV.

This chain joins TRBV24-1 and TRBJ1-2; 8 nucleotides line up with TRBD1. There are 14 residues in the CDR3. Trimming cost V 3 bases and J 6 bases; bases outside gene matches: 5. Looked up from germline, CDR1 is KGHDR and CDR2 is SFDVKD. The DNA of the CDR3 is TGTGCCACCAGTGATACGGACAGGGTAGATGGCTACACCTTC. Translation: CATSDTDRVDGYTF.

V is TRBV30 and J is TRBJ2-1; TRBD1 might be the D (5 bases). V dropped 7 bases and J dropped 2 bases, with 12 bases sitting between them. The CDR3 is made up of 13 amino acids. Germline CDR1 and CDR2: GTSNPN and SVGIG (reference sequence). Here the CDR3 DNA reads TGTGCCTTTCAATGGGGCACCTACAATGAGCAGTTCTTC. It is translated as CAFQWGTYNEQFF.

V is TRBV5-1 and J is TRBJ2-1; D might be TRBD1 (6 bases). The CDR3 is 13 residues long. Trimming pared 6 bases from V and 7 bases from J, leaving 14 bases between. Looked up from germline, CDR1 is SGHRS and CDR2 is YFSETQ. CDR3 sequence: CASTQGSRNEQFF. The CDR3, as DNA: TGCGCCAGCACGCAGGGGAGTAGGAATGAGCAGTTCTTC.

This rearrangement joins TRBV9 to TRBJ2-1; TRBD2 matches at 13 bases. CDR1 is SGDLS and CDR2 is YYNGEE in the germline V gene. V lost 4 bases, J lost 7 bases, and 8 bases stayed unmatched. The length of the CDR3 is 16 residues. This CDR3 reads CASSPRTSGRGNEQFF. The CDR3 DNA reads TGTGCCAGCAGCCCTCGGACTAGCGGGAGAGGTAATGAGCAGTTCTTC.